These T cell receptor beta chains were read from a single sample in a study of T cell responses to AZD1222 COVID-19 vaccine. Using immunoSEQ multiplex PCR, the repertoire was profiled, and TCRdb retains in-frame clones only, with some absent. The sample holds just over 65,000 clones, less than 90% seen once. This specimen consisted of peripheral blood, obtained on day 0 of AZD1222 vaccination. These receptors came from an adult in good health. Each CDR3 is given with its conserved first and last residue. The order of the fields is clone size, J gene, V gene, D gene, CDR3 DNA, CDR3 protein. The D gene is left open where the match is weak. Clone size, where shown, is once, few, many, or a class for clones that have expanded.

clone size: .
J gene: TRBJ1-4
V gene: TRBV28
D gene: .
CDR3 DNA: TGTGCCAGCAGCTTAGCAACTAATGAAAAACTGTTTTTT
CDR3 protein: CASSLATNEKLFF

clone size: .
J gene: TRBJ1-2
V gene: TRBV15
D gene: TRBD1
CDR3 DNA: TGTGCCACCAGCAGAGCACAGGGGGGCTATGGCTACACCTTC
CDR3 protein: CATSRAQGGYGYTF

clone size: .
J gene: TRBJ2-1
V gene: TRBV5-1
D gene: TRBD2
CDR3 DNA: TGCGCCAGCAGCTCCGCGGGGGGTTACAATGAGCAGTTCTTC
CDR3 protein: CASSSAGGYNEQFF

clone size: .
J gene: TRBJ2-5
V gene: TRBV7-9
D gene: TRBD1
CDR3 DNA: TGTGCCAGCAGCCCCAGGGGGCCAGAGACCCAGTACTTC
CDR3 protein: CASSPRGPETQYF

clone size: once
J gene: TRBJ1-1
V gene: TRBV5-1
D gene: .
CDR3 DNA: TGCGCCACCTCGATGGGGGCGAGGAACACTGAAGCTTTCTTT
CDR3 protein: CATSMGARNTEAFF

clone size: .
J gene: TRBJ2-3
V gene: TRBV5-3
D gene: TRBD1
CDR3 DNA: TGTGCCAGAAGCTTTTGGGCAGGGGGTGCAGATACGCAGTATTTT
CDR3 protein: CARSFWAGGADTQYF

clone size: .
J gene: TRBJ2-2
V gene: TRBV5-1
D gene: TRBD1
CDR3 DNA: TGCGCCAGCAGCTTAGGGGGACAGGCCAAACGGAACACCGGGGAGCTGTTTTTT
CDR3 protein: CASSLGGQAKRNTGELFF

clone size: .
J gene: TRBJ2-2
V gene: TRBV5-1
D gene: TRBD2
CDR3 DNA: TGCGCCAGCAGCCTGGGTCTAGCGGGACCTAACACCGGGGAGCTGTTTTTT
CDR3 protein: CASSLGLAGPNTGELFF

clone size: .
J gene: TRBJ2-7
V gene: TRBV6-1
D gene: .
CDR3 DNA: TGTGCCAGCAGTGAAGCCGGTAGACTCTACGAGCAGTACTTC
CDR3 protein: CASSEAGRLYEQYF

clone size: .
J gene: TRBJ1-5
V gene: TRBV2
D gene: TRBD1
CDR3 DNA: TGTGCCAGCACCGGGGGACAGGGAAATCAGCCCCAGCATTTT
CDR3 protein: CASTGGQGNQPQHF

clone size: .
J gene: TRBJ2-4
V gene: TRBV30
D gene: TRBD1
CDR3 DNA: TGTGCCTTAAAGAGGTCCGGGACAGCAAACATTCAGTACTTC
CDR3 protein: CALKRSGTANIQYF

clone size: once
J gene: TRBJ1-5
V gene: TRBV5-5
D gene: .
CDR3 DNA: TGTGCCAGCAGCCCCTCCGGAGATCAGCCCCAGCATTTT
CDR3 protein: CASSPSGDQPQHF

clone size: .
J gene: TRBJ1-5
V gene: TRBV23-1
D gene: .
CDR3 DNA: TGCGCCAGCAGTCAATACGATAGGGGGTGCAATCAGCCCCAGCATTTT
CDR3 protein: CASSQYDRGCNQPQHF

clone size: .
J gene: TRBJ2-1
V gene: TRBV7-9
D gene: .
CDR3 DNA: TGTGCCAGCAGCTTAGGGACGCTGTTCAATGAGCAGTTCTTC
CDR3 protein: CASSLGTLFNEQFF

clone size: once
J gene: TRBJ1-3
V gene: TRBV9
D gene: .
CDR3 DNA: TGTGCCAGCAGCGTAAACGCGCTCGGGGGTGGAAACACCATATATTTT
CDR3 protein: CASSVNALGGGNTIYF

clone size: once
J gene: TRBJ1-1
V gene: TRBV4-3
D gene: .
CDR3 DNA: TGCGCCAGCAGCCAAGACCGACAGAAATTCATGAACACTGAAGCTTTCTTT
CDR3 protein: CASSQDRQKFMNTEAFF

clone size: once
J gene: TRBJ1-2
V gene: TRBV29-1
D gene: .
CDR3 DNA: TGCAGCGTTGAAGAACAGTATGGCTACACCTTC
CDR3 protein: CSVEEQYGYTF

clone size: .
J gene: TRBJ1-3
V gene: TRBV5-4
D gene: .
CDR3 DNA: TGTGCCAGCAGCTTGGGAGGGTCCCACTCTGGAAACACCATATATTTT
CDR3 protein: CASSLGGSHSGNTIYF

clone size: .
J gene: TRBJ1-5
V gene: TRBV6-5
D gene: .
CDR3 DNA: TGTGCCAGCAGTCTTCAGGTTAATCAGCCCCAGCATTTT
CDR3 protein: CASSLQVNQPQHF

clone size: .
J gene: TRBJ1-6
V gene: TRBV5-1
D gene: .
CDR3 DNA: TGCGCCAGCAGCTTGGCGGGGGGATACTCACCCCTCCACTTT
CDR3 protein: CASSLAGGYSPLHF

clone size: once
J gene: TRBJ1-1
V gene: TRBV19
D gene: TRBD1
CDR3 DNA: TGTGCCAGTACTCCGGACAGGGGGGCTGAAGCTTTCTTT
CDR3 protein: CASTPDRGAEAFF

clone size: .
J gene: TRBJ1-4
V gene: TRBV12-3/TRBV12-4
D gene: TRBD1
CDR3 DNA: TGTGCCAGCAGTCTCATGGGGACAGGGGAACTGTTTTTT
CDR3 protein: CASSLMGTGELFF

clone size: .
J gene: TRBJ1-1
V gene: TRBV7-3
D gene: TRBD1
CDR3 DNA: TGTGCCAGCAGCTCCCCCGGGACAGGGCGCACTGAAGCTTTCTTT
CDR3 protein: CASSSPGTGRTEAFF

clone size: .
J gene: TRBJ2-3
V gene: TRBV12-3/TRBV12-4
D gene: .
CDR3 DNA: TGTGCCAGCAGACGGGACGTTGGAGATACGCAGTATTTT
CDR3 protein: CASRRDVGDTQYF

clone size: .
J gene: TRBJ2-1
V gene: TRBV7-2
D gene: .
CDR3 DNA: TGTGCCAGCAGCTTATTGGCGGTATCCTACAATGAGCAGTTCTTC
CDR3 protein: CASSLLAVSYNEQFF

clone size: .
J gene: TRBJ1-5
V gene: TRBV10-3
D gene: .
CDR3 DNA: TGTGCCAGCAGAAGGGGAGGTGAGGATCAGCCCCAGCATTTT
CDR3 protein: CASRRGGEDQPQHF

clone size: once
J gene: TRBJ1-5
V gene: TRBV18
D gene: .
CDR3 DNA: TGTGCCAGCTCACCAACAGGAGGGCAGCCCCAGCATTTT
CDR3 protein: CASSPTGGQPQHF

clone size: .
J gene: TRBJ2-3
V gene: TRBV2
D gene: .
CDR3 DNA: TGTGCCAGCAAGGGATTCGCTAGCACAGATACGCAGTATTTT
CDR3 protein: CASKGFASTDTQYF

clone size: once
J gene: TRBJ1-5
V gene: TRBV28
D gene: .
CDR3 DNA: TGTGCCAGCAAGCTAAGCAATCAGCCCCAGCATTTT
CDR3 protein: CASKLSNQPQHF

clone size: .
J gene: TRBJ1-5
V gene: TRBV7-2
D gene: TRBD1
CDR3 DNA: TGTGCCAGCAGCTTAGGGGACAGCTTCGCTGAGCCCCAGCATTTT
CDR3 protein: CASSLGDSFAEPQHF

clone size: .
J gene: TRBJ1-2
V gene: TRBV5-1
D gene: TRBD1
CDR3 DNA: TGCGCCAGCAGCTTGGCAAAGAGAGGGGGCGGCTACACCTTC
CDR3 protein: CASSLAKRGGGYTF

clone size: .
J gene: TRBJ2-5
V gene: TRBV9
D gene: .
CDR3 DNA: TGTGCCAGCAGCGCCTTCCGGGGTGAATTAGAGACCCAGTACTTC
CDR3 protein: CASSAFRGELETQYF

clone size: .
J gene: TRBJ2-1
V gene: TRBV6-2/TRBV6-3
D gene: TRBD1
CDR3 DNA: TGTGCCAGCAGTTTCTCCCGGGACAGGGGTTGGAATGAGCAGTTCTTC
CDR3 protein: CASSFSRDRGWNEQFF

clone size: .
J gene: TRBJ2-2
V gene: TRBV3-1/TRBV3-2
D gene: .
CDR3 DNA: TGTGCCAGCAGCCTCAACACCGGGGAGCTGTTTTTT
CDR3 protein: CASSLNTGELFF

clone size: .
J gene: TRBJ1-1
V gene: TRBV18
D gene: TRBD1
CDR3 DNA: TGTGCCAGCTCAGGGGAGTACAGGGGCACTGAAGCTTTCTTT
CDR3 protein: CASSGEYRGTEAFF

clone size: .
J gene: TRBJ2-5
V gene: TRBV6-1
D gene: .
CDR3 DNA: TGTGCCAGCAGTGAAATCGGTTCCGGGGGGACCCAGTACTTC
CDR3 protein: CASSEIGSGGTQYF

clone size: .
J gene: TRBJ2-3
V gene: TRBV9
D gene: .
CDR3 DNA: TGTGCCAGCAGCGGAGGGGACTCTAGGTGGGGAGCGCAGTATTTT
CDR3 protein: CASSGGDSRWGAQYF

clone size: once
J gene: TRBJ2-5
V gene: TRBV5-5
D gene: TRBD1
CDR3 DNA: TGTGCCAGCAGCTTGGAGGGGCAGGGGGCCGGAGAGACCCAGTACTTC
CDR3 protein: CASSLEGQGAGETQYF

clone size: .
J gene: TRBJ2-5
V gene: TRBV5-4
D gene: TRBD1
CDR3 DNA: TGTGCCAGCAGCTCAACTCCCGGGACAGTCGAGACCCAGTACTTC
CDR3 protein: CASSSTPGTVETQYF

clone size: .
J gene: TRBJ2-7
V gene: TRBV29-1
D gene: TRBD1
CDR3 DNA: TGCAGCGGCTCCGGGACAGGGGTGCACGAGCAGTACTTC
CDR3 protein: CSGSGTGVHEQYF

clone size: .
J gene: TRBJ2-7
V gene: TRBV5-4
D gene: TRBD2
CDR3 DNA: TGTGCCAGCAGCGCTTCTGGGGGAGGGGCCTTCTACGAGCAGTACTTC
CDR3 protein: CASSASGGGAFYEQYF

clone size: .
J gene: TRBJ1-5
V gene: TRBV15
D gene: .
CDR3 DNA: TGTGCCACCAGCACACACAGGTCCAATCAGCCCCAGCATTTT
CDR3 protein: CATSTHRSNQPQHF

clone size: .
J gene: TRBJ1-6
V gene: TRBV7-3
D gene: .
CDR3 DNA: TGTGCCAGCAGCTTAATGGGCAGAGATAATTCACCCCTCCACTTT
CDR3 protein: CASSLMGRDNSPLHF

clone size: .
J gene: TRBJ2-7
V gene: TRBV3-1/TRBV3-2
D gene: .
CDR3 DNA: TGTGCCAGCAGCCTAGCGCCAACCTACGAGCAGTACTTC
CDR3 protein: CASSLAPTYEQYF

clone size: .
J gene: TRBJ1-5
V gene: TRBV6-1
D gene: .
CDR3 DNA: TGTGCCAGCAGTGAAGCGTATGGGCAGGGTTTTGTTCAGCCCCAGCATTTT
CDR3 protein: CASSEAYGQGFVQPQHF

clone size: once
J gene: TRBJ2-3
V gene: TRBV27
D gene: .
CDR3 DNA: TGTGCCAGCAGTTTAACCCGACTGACTGCTAAAGATACGCAGTATTTT
CDR3 protein: CASSLTRLTAKDTQYF

clone size: once
J gene: TRBJ2-7
V gene: TRBV3-1/TRBV3-2
D gene: .
CDR3 DNA: TGTGCCAGCAGCACACACTACGAGCAGTACTTC
CDR3 protein: CASSTHYEQYF

clone size: .
J gene: TRBJ1-4
V gene: TRBV4-3
D gene: TRBD1
CDR3 DNA: TGCGCCAGCAGCCAAGATTGGACAGGGGGTATGGAAAAACTGTTTTTT
CDR3 protein: CASSQDWTGGMEKLFF

clone size: .
J gene: TRBJ2-2
V gene: TRBV28
D gene: .
CDR3 DNA: TGTGCCAGCAGTTCCACTACACCCACCGGGGAGCTGTTTTTT
CDR3 protein: CASSSTTPTGELFF

clone size: .
J gene: TRBJ2-1
V gene: TRBV10-3
D gene: .
CDR3 DNA: TGTGCCATCAGTTCTCGGCCCCCCAGGGAAAATGAGCAGTTCTTC
CDR3 protein: CAISSRPPRENEQFF

clone size: .
J gene: TRBJ2-7
V gene: TRBV5-1
D gene: .
CDR3 DNA: TGCGCCAGCAGCTTGGAGGCAGGGAGTGGGGAGCAGTACTTC
CDR3 protein: CASSLEAGSGEQYF

clone size: .
J gene: TRBJ1-1
V gene: TRBV27
D gene: TRBD1
CDR3 DNA: TGTGCCAGCAGTTTATTCGGACAGGTTTACACTGAAGCTTTCTTT
CDR3 protein: CASSLFGQVYTEAFF